This T cell receptor beta chain was sequenced in a study of T-cell reconstitution after alpha-beta-depleted transplantation in children. It was with unique molecular identifiers that the TCRbeta library was prepared. Each CDR3 protein gets one entry after TCRdb re-called the PCR reads with MiXCR. Among some 640,000 distinct CDR3 sequences listed, 16% were seen once. This clonotype showed up many times. Germline V gives CDR1 MNHEY, CDR2 SMNVEV (reference sequence). This CDR3 comprises 12 residues. V trimming: 7 bases; J trimming: 7 bases; junction bases outside the gene matches: 5. The sample here was PBMCs from the stem cell graft donor, taken from the stem cell graft. The chain is built from TRBV27 and TRBJ2-7; 9 nucleotides match TRBD1. This receptor was taken from a human donor who donated a stem cell graft to a child with acute myeloid leukemia. CDR3 residues: CASTGTGREQYF. The CDR3 DNA reads as TGTGCCAGCACCGGGACAGGGAGAGAGCAGTACTTC.